A selection of T cell receptor beta chains follows, all from one sample in a study of cytomegalovirus exposure and HLA in healthy donors. The table came from immunoSEQ multiplex PCR; TCRdb's copy has only in-frame clones and leaves some out. The table includes about 180,000 clones, about 80% detected once. The sample was PBMCs. These receptors were taken from a woman aged 55-69 years in good health and CMV-seropositive. Each CDR3 is given with its conserved first and last residue. The D gene is left open where the match is weak. Clone size appears in some rows only: once, few, many, or a class for an expanded clone.

TRBJ2-7	NA	TRBV5-1	NA	CASSLVLGGQEGYEQYF	TGCGCCAGCAGCTTGGTTCTCGGTGGCCAGGAGGGGTACGAGCAGTACTTC
TRBJ2-5	NA	TRBV6-5	NA	CASRETGSWEQYF	TGTGCCAGCAGGGAAACAGGGTCATGGGAGCAGTACTTC
TRBJ1-4	once	TRBV5-4	NA	CASSPGQLNEKLFF	TGTGCCAGCAGCCCGGGACAACTTAATGAAAAACTGTTTTTT
TRBJ1-2	NA	TRBV28	NA	CASSSGPPYGYTF	TGTGCCAGCAGTTCAGGGCCACCCTATGGCTACACCTTC
TRBJ2-7	NA	TRBV2	NA	CASTTDSYEQYF	TGTGCCAGCACCACGGACAGTTACGAGCAGTACTTC
TRBJ2-7	NA	TRBV4-3	TRBD1	CASSQDPGQGNDEQYF	TGCGCCAGCAGCCAGGACCCGGGACAGGGGAACGACGAGCAGTACTTC
TRBJ1-4	NA	TRBV5-1	TRBD1	CASSLTGQGTNEKLFF	TGCGCCAGCAGCCTGACTGGACAGGGGACTAATGAAAAACTGTTTTTT
TRBJ1-1	NA	TRBV7-9	NA	CASSPRTDMNTEAFF	TGTGCCAGCAGCCCTCGGACAGACATGAACACTGAAGCTTTCTTT
TRBJ1-6	NA	TRBV10-3	TRBD1	CAISIGQGNSPLYF	TGTGCCATCAGTATAGGACAGGGTAACTCACCCCTCTACTTT
TRBJ1-2	NA	TRBV27	NA	CASSLRGGTYGYTF	TGTGCCAGCAGTTTACGGGGGGGGACCTATGGCTACACCTTC
TRBJ1-1	NA	TRBV19	NA	CASNKNTEAFF	TGTGCCAGTAATAAGAACACTGAAGCTTTCTTT
TRBJ2-7	NA	TRBV5-1	TRBD1	CASSLTISGQGRDEQYF	TGCGCCAGCAGCTTGACGATATCGGGACAGGGAAGGGACGAGCAGTACTTC
TRBJ1-5	NA	TRBV15	NA	CATTRMGLDQPQHF	TGTGCCACCACTAGGATGGGACTGGATCAGCCCCAGCATTTT
TRBJ2-1	NA	TRBV5-1	NA	CASSLVASNNEQFF	TGCGCCAGCAGCTTGGTGGCTAGTAACAATGAGCAGTTCTTC
TRBJ1-5	NA	TRBV19	TRBD1	CASSTGVNQPQHF	TGTGCCAGTAGCACAGGGGTCAATCAGCCCCAGCATTTT
TRBJ2-1	NA	TRBV28	NA	CAGSGGGSSYNEQFF	TGTGCCGGGTCCGGGGGCGGGAGTTCCTACAATGAGCAGTTCTTC
TRBJ2-7	once	TRBV29-1	NA	CSVVNSYEQYF	TGCAGCGTTGTTAATTCCTACGAGCAGTACTTC
TRBJ2-4	NA	TRBV19	NA	CASSIVGRLVGENIQYF	TGTGCCAGTAGTATAGTGGGAAGACTAGTTGGGGAAAACATTCAGTACTTC
TRBJ2-7	NA	TRBV25-1	TRBD1	CASSESHRGLQYVEQYF	TGTGCCAGCAGTGAATCCCACAGGGGGCTTCAGTACGTGGAGCAGTACTTC
TRBJ1-4	once	TRBV10-3	NA	CAISEPGREKLFF	TGTGCCATCAGTGAGCCCGGGAGAGAAAAACTGTTTTTT
TRBJ1-5	NA	TRBV7-8	TRBD1	CASSGRDRAIEPQHF	TGTGCCAGCAGCGGACGGGACAGGGCGATCGAGCCCCAGCATTTT
TRBJ2-4	NA	TRBV5-4	NA	CASSLRGLSKNIQYF	TGTGCCAGCAGCCTCCGGGGTCTATCCAAAAACATTCAGTACTTC
TRBJ2-7	few	TRBV5-6	NA	CASSLLGPGYYEQYF	TGTGCCAGCAGCTTGCTGGGTCCGGGATACTACGAGCAGTACTTC
TRBJ2-7	NA	TRBV7-9	NA	CASSSQVYEQYF	TGTGCCAGCAGCTCACAGGTTTACGAGCAGTACTTC
TRBJ1-1	NA	TRBV18	TRBD1	CASSRDSNTEAFF	TGTGCCAGCTCACGGGACAGCAACACTGAAGCTTTCTTT
TRBJ2-7	NA	TRBV7-9	NA	CSSSSSGEQYF	TGTTCCAGCAGCTCGTCGGGCGAGCAGTACTTC